Below are 8 T cell receptor beta chains sequenced from a single sample in a study of cytomegalovirus exposure and HLA in healthy donors. PCR primers comprised 60 Vbeta and 13 Jbeta primers. Libraries were prepared by immunoSEQ multiplex PCR; TCRdb keeps only in-frame clonotypes and omits some of them. This sample has about 120,000 clones, with 75% to 90% found just once. Source material: PBMCs. All receptors come from a man aged 18-30 years in good health and CMV-seropositive.

The V call is TRBV5-6, the J call TRBJ2-7; 10 bases align to TRBD1. V shed 2 bases and J 4 bases; nucleotides not matched to a gene: 6. The CDR3 is 15 amino acids. Germline V CDR1 and CDR2: SGHDT, YYEEEE. This chain's CDR3 is CASSFGTGVLYEQYF. The DNA of the CDR3 is TGTGCCAGCAGCTTCGGGACAGGGGTTCTATACGAGCAGTACTTC.

The chain employs TRBV7-7 and TRBJ2-2; 7 bases line up with TRBD2. Germline V gene sequence: CDR1 SSHAT, CDR2 FNYEAQ (reference sequence). The CDR3 contains 13 residues. V trimming: 5 bases; J trimming: 7 bases; junction bases outside the gene matches: 4. The CDR3 reads CASSLRGVGELFF. CDR3 nucleotide sequence: TGTGCCAGCAGCCTCCGGGGGGTCGGGGAGCTGTTTTTT.

This sequence joins TRBV30 and TRBJ2-5; 11 bases are shared with TRBD2. CDR3 length equals 15 residues. Per germline, CDR1 GTSNPN and CDR2 SVGIG (reference sequence). V was pared by 0 bases and J by 6 bases, with 6 bases of the junction left unmatched. This chain's CDR3 is CAWSVVLAGVKTQYF. CDR3 nucleotide sequence: TGTGCCTGGAGTGTAGTACTAGCGGGGGTTAAGACCCAGTACTTC.

V usage is TRBV14 and J usage is TRBJ1-2, with D perhaps TRBD1 (5 bases). The CDR3 length is 14 residues. In germline, CDR1 is SGHDN, CDR2 FVKESK. V dropped 4 bases and J dropped 7 bases, with 16 bases sitting between them. DNA of the CDR3: TGTGCCAGCAGCCCGGACATTTCCTGGAGTGGCTACACCTTC. As protein: CASSPDISWSGYTF.

V is TRBV11-2 and J is TRBJ2-1; TRBD2 is a possible D gene (6 bases). Between the trimmed V and J ends, which lost 1 base and 5 bases, there was a span of 18 bases. Germline CDR1 reads SGHAT; CDR2 reads FQNNGV. The CDR3 extends over 17 amino acids. For the CDR3, the DNA is TGTGCCAGCAGCTTAGTTTCGTTGGCGGGGCCCAACAATGAGCAGTTCTTC. It yields the protein CASSLVSLAGPNNEQFF.

The V call is TRBV25-1, the J call TRBJ1-2, with no clear D. The CDR3 has 12 residues. V lost 5 bases, J lost 4 bases, and 8 bases lay in between. Germline CDR1 is MGHDK and CDR2 is SYGVNS. CDR3: CASSHSFYGYTF. The CDR3 coding sequence is TGTGCCAGCAGTCATAGTTTCTATGGCTACACCTTC.

This clone was seen just once. J is TRBJ2-2 and V is TRBV19; the D is unclear. The CDR3 extends over 13 amino acids. Germline V CDR1 and CDR2: LNHDA, SQIVND (reference sequence). Trimming cost V 2 bases and J 6 bases, with 7 bases left between them. The DNA of the CDR3 is TGTGCCAGTAGTATATCAGGTCCCGGGGAGCTGTTTTTT. This gives the protein CASSISGPGELFF.

The chain combines TRBV6-5 with TRBJ2-7; the match to TRBD2 covers 8 bases. V shed 6 bases, J shed 1 base, and the junction held 5 bases outside the gene matches. CDR3 length: 14 amino acids. Germline V gene data show CDR1 as MNHEY and CDR2 as SVGAGI. The CDR3 coding sequence is TGTGCCAGCAGCCCGACTAGCGTATCCTACGAGCAGTACTTC. It translates to CASSPTSVSYEQYF.